Listed below are T cell receptor beta chains from one sample, sequenced in a study of T-cell memory formation after mild COVID-19. From the 5' RACE reads, TCRdb called clonotypes with MiXCR, one entry per CDR3 protein. The profile covers 450,000 or so distinct CDR3 sequences, with approximately 23% appearing a single time and around 12% taken by the ten largest. The sequencing sample was made of PBMCs or a T cell subset sorted from them (not recorded which). The receptors stem from an adult woman who had mild COVID-19 (a few samples of this study predate the infection). Cell type and time point are not known. The CDR3 runs from the conserved cysteine through the conserved F or W. The D gene is left open where the match is weak.

13	TRBV7-2	NA	TRBJ1-5	CASCRDANQPQHF
14	TRBV12-3/TRBV12-4	NA	TRBJ2-5	CASSLGWVQETQYF
13	TRBV29-1	NA	TRBJ2-2	CSVEAANTGELFF
12	TRBV7-9	NA	TRBJ2-7	CASSLGRFEQYF
14	TRBV27	NA	TRBJ2-5	CASSQRDTQETQYF
15	TRBV14	NA	TRBJ2-1	CASTPHPSSYNEQFF
14	TRBV7-9	NA	TRBJ1-1	CASSLEAGNTEAFF
14	TRBV5-1	NA	TRBJ2-7	CASSPSGDSYEQYF
15	TRBV6-1	NA	TRBJ2-7	CASSEKGTSSYEQYF
15	TRBV4-1	NA	TRBJ1-2	CASSNQAEPNYGYTF
13	TRBV5-1	NA	TRBJ1-4	CASSQGTPEKLFF
15	TRBV6-1	TRBD1	TRBJ2-7	CASIWGGQGMDEQYF
15	TRBV5-4	TRBD2	TRBJ2-7	CASSSAPGGVYEQYF
17	TRBV6-1	TRBD2	TRBJ2-1	CASSEAGAGTLGNEQFF
19	TRBV25-1	NA	TRBJ2-7	CASRGVPSGLSDSTYEQYF
13	TRBV5-6	NA	TRBJ1-1	CASSRDWNTEAFF
10	TRBV7-9	NA	TRBJ1-2	CASGVYGYTF
13	TRBV7-9	NA	TRBJ2-5	CASSLGFKETQYF
13	TRBV30	NA	TRBJ2-3	CAWSTTRTDTQYF
17	TRBV12-3/TRBV12-4	TRBD1	TRBJ1-4	CASSLARRGLANEKLFF
11	TRBV20-1	NA	TRBJ2-7	CSASYVNEQYF
16	TRBV20-1	NA	TRBJ2-7	CSARDDDRHPSYEQYF
12	TRBV7-9	NA	TRBJ2-3	CASSWGTDTQYF
15	TRBV19	NA	TRBJ1-5	CASTGQFYSNQPQHF
16	TRBV15	TRBD1	TRBJ2-1	CATSRAGTGDVSGQFF
16	TRBV7-8	TRBD1	TRBJ2-1	CASSPLTGVGYNEQFF
15	TRBV5-1	TRBD1	TRBJ2-7	CASSPEGDRVSEQYF
16	TRBV6-5	NA	TRBJ2-2	CASSYSQAGSTGELFF
15	TRBV7-9	TRBD1	TRBJ2-1	CASSPGQISYNEQFF
13	TRBV6-5	TRBD2	TRBJ2-5	CASRLAGLKTQYF
16	TRBV6-6	TRBD2	TRBJ2-3	CASRRLAQGRTDTQYF
16	TRBV10-3	TRBD2	TRBJ2-1	CAISEASGRAANEQFF
15	TRBV5-1	NA	TRBJ1-6	CASSLIDSGNSPLHF
15	TRBV6-5	TRBD1	TRBJ1-2	CASSHRTGTNYGYTF
15	TRBV4-2	TRBD1	TRBJ2-2	CASSQGQGATGELFF
20	TRBV7-2	TRBD2	TRBJ2-7	CASSLGYTGLAGAKSYEQYF
14	TRBV12-3/TRBV12-4	TRBD2	TRBJ2-5	CASRILAGGETQYF
14	TRBV9	NA	TRBJ1-4	CASSAGGTGEKLFF
15	TRBV7-3	TRBD1	TRBJ2-3	CASSPPGTGADTQYF
16	TRBV14	TRBD2	TRBJ2-1	CASSQRYSGFYNEQFF
12	TRBV12-3/TRBV12-4	NA	TRBJ2-1	CASKDQTAEQFF
15	TRBV7-9	TRBD1	TRBJ1-1	CASSFNRGGNTEAFF
17	TRBV20-1	TRBD2	TRBJ2-1	CSARDPLREGFYNEQFF
16	TRBV27	NA	TRBJ1-3	CASSLTWGVSGNTIYF